This entry features one TCR beta chain sequence. The V segment lost 0 bases and the J segment 8 bases; nucleotides outside the gene matches: 4. The CDR3 loop spans 16 amino acids. Germline CDR1 is SGHNT and CDR2 is YYREEE (reference sequence). Assay: immunoSEQ multiplex PCR; the TCRdb copy retains only in-frame clones and omits some. The sample shows around 980,000 clones, approximately 78% of them seen only once. These data originate in a study of shared clonotypes between healthy human individuals. This sequence originates from a man younger than 30 in good health. Some clones in this sample may be carry-over from other donors' samples. Sequenced input: memory CD4+ T cells from PBMCs. Stated subset: CD45RA-negative fraction. The chain has TRBV5-4 and TRBJ2-1, with TRBD2 matching 14 bases. The CDR3 protein is CASSLATSGRAYEQFF. CDR3 DNA sequence: TGTGCCAGCAGCTTGGCGACTAGCGGGAGGGCCTATGAGCAGTTCTTC.